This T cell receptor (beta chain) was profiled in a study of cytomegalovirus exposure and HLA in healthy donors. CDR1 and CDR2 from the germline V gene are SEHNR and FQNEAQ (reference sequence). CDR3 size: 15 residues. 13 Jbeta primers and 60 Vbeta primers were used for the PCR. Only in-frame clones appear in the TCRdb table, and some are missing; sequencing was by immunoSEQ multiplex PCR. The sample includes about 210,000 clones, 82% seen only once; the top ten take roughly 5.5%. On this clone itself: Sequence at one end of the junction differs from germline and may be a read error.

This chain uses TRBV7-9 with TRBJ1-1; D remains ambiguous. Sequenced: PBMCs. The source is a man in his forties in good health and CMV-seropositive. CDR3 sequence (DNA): TGTTCCAGCAGCTCTAGTGTTACTATGAACACTGAAGCTTTCTTT. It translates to CSSSSSVTMNTEAFF.